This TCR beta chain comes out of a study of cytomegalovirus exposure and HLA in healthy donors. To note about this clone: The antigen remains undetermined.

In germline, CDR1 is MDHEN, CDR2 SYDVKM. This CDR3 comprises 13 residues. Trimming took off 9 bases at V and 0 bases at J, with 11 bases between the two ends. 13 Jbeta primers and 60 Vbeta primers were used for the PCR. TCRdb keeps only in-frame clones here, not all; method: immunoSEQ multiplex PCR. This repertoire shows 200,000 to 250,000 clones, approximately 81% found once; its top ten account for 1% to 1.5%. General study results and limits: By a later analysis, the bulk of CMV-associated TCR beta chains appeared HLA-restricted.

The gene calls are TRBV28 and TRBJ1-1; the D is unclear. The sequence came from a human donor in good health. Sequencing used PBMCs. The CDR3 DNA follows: TGTGCCAGTTCACTCGACTTGAACACTGAAGCTTTCTTT. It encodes CASSLDLNTEAFF.